The source of this T cell receptor (beta chain) is a study of blood T cell repertoires in COVID-19. Study as a whole: Researchers got acute and convalescent COVID-19 samples from the United States, Italy and Spain.

Unmatched junction bases numbered 2, after V lost 6 bases and J lost 3 bases. CDR3 length equals 13 residues. Germline V lookup: CDR1 LNHDA, CDR2 SQIVND (reference sequence). Sequencing was performed with immunoSEQ multiplex PCR; in TCRdb, only in-frame clones are kept and a portion is missing. Among over 85,000 clones listed, approximately 92% were seen once. Sample: peripheral blood. This sequence was found in a woman aged 45-60 years with COVID-19, enrolled during active disease. The rearrangement uses TRBV19 and TRBJ1-5; 7 bases are shared with TRBD1. CDR3 nucleotides: TGTGCCAGTAGGGACAGGAACAATCAGCCCCAGCATTTT. As protein: CASRDRNNQPQHF.